This T cell receptor (beta chain) was retrieved from a study of tumor and adjacent non-tumor tissue in lung cancer. As for the study in general: There were 11 to 13 adenocarcinoma, a couple of squamous cell carcinoma and 1 small cell lung cancer cases. About 4.17 million productive TCRbeta reads were obtained per sample on average. Whole-study findings and limits: Tumor repertoires had a smaller top 100 clone share than normal lung.

This CDR3 is built from 15 residues. Germline-derived CDR1 and CDR2 are SGHAT and FQNNGV. The library came from three nested PCR rounds adapted from ARM-PCR protocols. TCRdb redid the calling of the multiplex PCR reads with MiXCR, one entry per CDR3 protein. Here the sample spans about 67,000 distinct CDR3 sequences, under 80% being singletons. There are a few counts of this clonotype. Its antigen remains unknown. A junction end diverges from the germline sequence, so it may reflect a read error. The template was RNA from unsorted bulk tissue. More than 3 cm separated this lung sample from the edge of the tumor.

Sequenced: distant non-tumor lung tissue. The chain joins TRBV11-2 to TRBJ2-3; weak D call: TRBD2 (6 bases). The receptor comes from a man aged 55 to 70 with non-small cell lung cancer. DNA of the CDR3: TGTGCCAGCACCCTCAAGCGGGTCAAGACAGATACGCGGTATTTT. Its translation: CASTLKRVKTDTRYF.